Below, one TCR beta chain is given with its context. Per germline, CDR1 SGDLS and CDR2 YYNGEE. V was clipped by 10 bases and J by 3 bases; unmatched bases: 21. The CDR3 is 18 residues long. This sample is drawn from a study of shared clonotypes between healthy human individuals. Here immunoSEQ multiplex PCR was the method, and the copy in TCRdb shows in-frame clones only, minus some. The table includes under 200,000 clones, 90% to 95% detected once. The V call is TRBV9, the J call TRBJ2-3; TRBD2 aligns across 9 bases. The receptor was derived from a woman aged 25 to 39 in good health. Sequenced material: naive CD4+ T cells sorted from blood. Subset reported: CD45RA+ positively selected. The CDR3 reads CARPESASGNVLTDTQYF. CDR3 DNA: TGTGCCCGCCCTGAGTCGGCTAGCGGGAATGTTCTGACAGATACGCAGTATTTT. Drawing the rest from reference TRBV9 and TRBJ2-3, the complete variable domain is DSGVTQTPKHLITATGQRVTLRCSPRSGDLSVYWYQQSLDQGLQFLIQYYNGEERAKGNILERFSAQQFPDLHSELNLSSLELGDSALYFCARPESASGNVLTDTQYFGPGTRLTVL.